This passage covers 15 T cell receptor beta chains from one sample sequenced in a study of blood T cell repertoires in COVID-19. Some clones are missing from TCRdb's copy, which holds only in-frame ones; the method was immunoSEQ multiplex PCR. The data hold around 40,000 clones, with more than 75% observed a single time. Material: peripheral blood. Receptors were obtained from a man in his forties or fifties with active or convalescent COVID-19.

The V call is TRBV5-4, the J call TRBJ2-1, with D perhaps matching TRBD2 (6 bases). The CDR3 has 15 amino acids. The V gene's germline CDR1 is SGHNT and CDR2 YYREEE (reference sequence). Trimming took 0 bases from V and 7 from J, leaving 14 bases between them. In nucleotides, the CDR3 is TGTGCCAGCAGCTTGGATTCCGGGAGTATAAATGAGCAGTTCTTC. Translating gives CASSLDSGSINEQFF.

The rearrangement uses TRBV7-8 and TRBJ2-7; TRBD2 is a possible D gene (6 bases). CDR3 length: 20 residues. Per germline, CDR1 SGHVS and CDR2 FQNEAQ. Trimming cost V 1 base and J 3 bases, with 28 bases left between them. CDR3 amino acids: CASSLDFRGGRAYPGYEQYV. The CDR3 DNA sequence: TGTGCCAGCAGCTTAGATTTTAGGGGAGGCAGGGCCTATCCCGGCTACGAGCAGTACGTC.

V is TRBV14 and J is TRBJ1-1; 9 bases are a match to TRBD1. Germline V gene data show CDR1 as SGHDN and CDR2 as FVKESK. V trimming: 1 base; J trimming: 5 bases; junction bases outside the gene matches: 8. The CDR3 is 16 amino acids. CDR3 residues: CASSQAVNRGRTEAFF. Written as DNA, the CDR3 is TGTGCCAGCAGCCAAGCCGTTAACAGGGGGCGGACTGAAGCTTTCTTT.

V is TRBV27 and J is TRBJ2-1; TRBD2 aligns across 9 bases. The CDR3 runs to 15 residues. Germline trimming cut 7 bases from V and 6 bases from J; bases unmatched to any gene: 10. Germline-derived CDR1 and CDR2 are MNHEY and SMNVEV (reference sequence). CDR3 DNA: TGTGCCAGCACTCTTCTAGGGACTAGCTCCAATGAGCAGTTCTTC. Protein: CASTLLGTSSNEQFF.

The chain is built from TRBV19 and TRBJ2-1; weak D call: TRBD1 (5 bases). V was cut by 5 bases and J by 6 bases, with 17 bases left in between. The CDR3 totals 15 residues. Germline CDR1 reads LNHDA; CDR2 reads SQIVND (reference sequence). CDR3 amino acids: CASSSRSGIRNEQFF. DNA of the CDR3: TGTGCCAGTAGTTCCCGTTCAGGGATTCGCAATGAGCAGTTCTTC.

V is TRBV5-6 and J is TRBJ1-6; 8 bases line up with TRBD1. Germline CDR1 SGHDT, CDR2 YYEEEE. Germline trimming cut 2 bases from V and 8 bases from J; bases unmatched to any gene: 3. This CDR3 region has 14 residues. The CDR3 sequence is CASSFDRGHSPLHF. In nucleotides, the CDR3 is TGTGCCAGCAGCTTTGACAGGGGTCATTCACCCCTCCACTTT.

The CDR3: CASSLSGASTDTQYF. In DNA form, the CDR3 reads TGTGCCAGCAGCTTGTCAGGGGCGAGCACAGATACGCAGTATTTT. The gene calls are TRBV5-5 and TRBJ2-3, with D perhaps TRBD1 (6 bases). This CDR3 is 15 amino acids long. Trimming left V 1 base short and J 0 bases short, with 9 bases between. CDR1 and CDR2 (germline): SGHKS, YYEKEE (reference sequence).

The chain is built from TRBV28 and TRBJ1-1; the match to TRBD1 covers 8 bases. The CDR3 consists of 13 residues. Germline V gene data show CDR1 as MDHEN and CDR2 as SYDVKM. V shed 2 bases and J 5 bases; nucleotides not matched to a gene: 1. CDR3 sequence (DNA): TGTGCCAGCAGTTTAGACAGGGGTACTGAAGCTTTCTTT. Its protein product is CASSLDRGTEAFF.

This clone showed up just once. This rearrangement joins TRBV27 to TRBJ2-5; D is possibly TRBD1 (6 bases). This CDR3 has 16 amino acids. V lost 1 base, J lost 1 base, and 13 bases lay in between. The germline V gene encodes CDR1 MNHEY and CDR2 SMNVEV (reference sequence). The CDR3 DNA reads TGTGCCAGCAGTTTATGGGCAGGGGAGTTCCAAGAGACCCAGTACTTC. It encodes CASSLWAGEFQETQYF.

This rearrangement joins TRBV29-1 to TRBJ2-7; 10 nucleotides line up with TRBD1. Unmatched junction bases numbered 9, after V lost 7 bases and J lost 0 bases. Germline CDR1 SQVTM, CDR2 ANQGSEA. The CDR3 is made up of 15 amino acids. The CDR3 bases are TGCAGCGCCTTTGGGACAGGGGCGAGCTCCTACGAGCAGTACTTC. Encoded protein: CSAFGTGASSYEQYF.

The genes are TRBV6-1 and TRBJ1-4; TRBD1 agrees at 7 bases. The CDR3 covers 14 residues. The germline gives CDR1 MNHNS, CDR2 SASEGT. With 3 bases clipped from V and 4 bases from J, the junction kept 2 bases outside the gene matches. The CDR3 protein is CASSEAGGNEKLFF. For the CDR3, the DNA is TGTGCCAGCAGTGAGGCAGGGGGTAATGAAAAACTGTTTTTT.

V and J are TRBV18 and TRBJ1-2; 9 bases match TRBD1. Unmatched junction bases numbered 1, after V lost 1 base and J lost 1 base. The germline CDR1 and CDR2 sequences are KGHSH and LQKENI. The CDR3 loop spans 15 amino acids. The CDR3 coding sequence is TGTGCCAGCTCACCACGGGACAGGGATAACTATGGCTACACCTTC. Translating it yields CASSPRDRDNYGYTF. Filled out from reference TRBV18 and TRBJ1-2, the complete variable domain reads NAGVMQNPRHLVRRRGQEARLRCSPMKGHSHVYWYRQLPEEGLKFMVYLQKENIIDESGMPKERFSAEFPKEGPSILRIQQVVRGDSAAYFCASSPRDRDNYGYTFGSGTRLTVV.

The chain is built from TRBV5-6 and TRBJ1-4, with D perhaps matching TRBD1 (6 bases). CDR3 length equals 15 residues. The germline V and J ends were trimmed by 0 bases and 8 bases, with 14 bases remaining between them. Germline assignment: CDR1 SGHDT and CDR2 YYEEEE. The DNA for the CDR3 is TGTGCCAGCAGCTTGGGGACAGTGGTGTCGGAAAAACTGTTTTTT. Amino acids: CASSLGTVVSEKLFF.

This CDR3 reads CASSLKGPDTEAFF. The CDR3 nucleotides are TGTGCCAGCAGCCTGAAGGGGCCGGACACTGAAGCTTTCTTT. The chain recombines TRBV5-8 with TRBJ1-1; tentative D call: TRBD1 (5 bases). Deletions cut 4 bases from V and 3 bases from J, with 13 bases between. This CDR3 is built from 14 residues. Germline CDR1 reads SGHTS; CDR2 reads YDEGEE.

CDR3 nucleotide sequence: TGCAGCGTTGGGGACAGGGAGGGTACCGGGGAGCTGTTTTTT. Its translation: CSVGDREGTGELFF. This rearrangement joins TRBV29-1 to TRBJ2-2; 9 positions agree with TRBD1. The germline CDR1 and CDR2 sequences are SQVTM and ANQGSEA. With V trimmed by 4 bases and J by 5 bases, 5 bases remained unmatched. The CDR3 covers 14 residues.